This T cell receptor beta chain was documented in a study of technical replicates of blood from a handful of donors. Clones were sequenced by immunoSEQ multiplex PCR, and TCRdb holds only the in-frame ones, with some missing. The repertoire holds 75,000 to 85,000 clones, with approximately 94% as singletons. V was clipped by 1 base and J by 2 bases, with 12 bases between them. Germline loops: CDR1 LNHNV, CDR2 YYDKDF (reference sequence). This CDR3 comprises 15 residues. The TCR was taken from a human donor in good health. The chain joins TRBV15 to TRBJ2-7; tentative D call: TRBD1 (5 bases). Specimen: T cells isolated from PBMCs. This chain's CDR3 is CATSRVGVLPYEQYF. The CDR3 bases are TGTGCCACCAGCAGAGTAGGGGTCCTCCCCTACGAGCAGTACTTC.